Below, 21 T cell receptor beta chains from the same sample are listed, as sequenced in a study of blood T cell repertoires in COVID-19. The protocol was immunoSEQ multiplex PCR, while the TCRdb copy is restricted to in-frame clones and leaves out a portion. The data hold about 94,000 clones, with around 81% observed a single time. Source material: peripheral blood. Source of these receptors: a man aged 55-75 years with acute or convalescent COVID-19.

The chain links TRBV5-1 to TRBJ2-7; the D is unclear. This CDR3 spans 14 amino acids. Per the germline V gene, CDR1 is SGHRS and CDR2 is YFSETQ. Trimming cost V 0 bases and J 2 bases, with 9 bases left between them. CDR3 DNA: TGCGCCAGCAGCTTGGTTACAGATCCCTACGAGCAGTACTTC. Amino acids: CASSLVTDPYEQYF.

There are a few counts of this clone. The chain joins TRBV7-8 to TRBJ1-1; 10 nucleotides agree with TRBD1. V lost 3 bases to trimming and J lost 3 bases; unmatched junction nucleotides: 4. Looked up from germline, CDR1 is SGHVS and CDR2 is FQNEAQ. The CDR3 is made up of 15 amino acids. The CDR3 region is CASSFWTGGDTEAFF. CDR3 sequence (DNA): TGTGCCAGCAGCTTTTGGACAGGGGGAGACACTGAAGCTTTCTTT.

The chain combines TRBV20-1 with TRBJ2-1, with D possibly matching TRBD2 (5 bases). V was shortened by 3 bases and J by 7 bases, with 7 bases between the two germline ends. The CDR3 is made up of 11 amino acids. CDR1 and CDR2 (germline): DFQATT, SNEGSKA (reference sequence). CDR3 sequence reads: CSASPGNEQFF. The DNA for the CDR3 is TGCAGTGCTAGTCCGGGGAATGAGCAGTTCTTC.

The V and J genes are TRBV4-2 and TRBJ1-2; 9 bases match TRBD1. Germline CDR1 and CDR2: LGHNA and YNFKEQ. The ends lost 0 bases at V and 7 bases at J; junction bases unmatched: 6. The CDR3 runs to 15 residues. The DNA of the CDR3 is TGTGCCAGCAGCCAAGATCCGGGACAGGGTAGTGGCTACACCTTC. Translation: CASSQDPGQGSGYTF.

This chain uses TRBV5-1 with TRBJ1-3, with 7 bases identical to TRBD1. The CDR3 extends over 16 amino acids. V was pared by 3 bases and J by 0 bases, with 6 bases of the junction left unmatched. Germline V gives CDR1 SGHRS, CDR2 YFSETQ. The CDR3, as DNA: TGCGCCAGCAGCTCGGGGACAGCGAGCTCTGGAAACACCATATATTTT. Translating it yields CASSSGTASSGNTIYF.

The rearrangement joins TRBV9 to TRBJ2-1; tentatively, D is TRBD2 (6 bases). CDR3 length equals 16 residues. In germline, CDR1 is SGDLS, CDR2 YYNGEE. Trimming cost V 5 bases and J 5 bases, with 20 bases left between them. In nucleotides, the CDR3 is TGTGCCAGCAGTTCTCCTCGGGGGACTCCTAACAATGAGCAGTTCTTC. It is translated as CASSSPRGTPNNEQFF.

This chain uses TRBV7-2 with TRBJ2-1, with 7 bases matching TRBD2. CDR1 is SGHTA, CDR2 FQGNSA, per germline. Germline trimming cut 9 bases from V and 4 bases from J; bases unmatched to any gene: 9. The CDR3 covers 14 residues. The CDR3 DNA follows: TGTGCCAGTTATAGGGGCGGGGGATACAATGAGCAGTTCTTC. Residues: CASYRGGGYNEQFF.

This chain links TRBV7-9 with TRBJ2-5; tentative D call: TRBD2 (5 bases). The CDR3 loop spans 15 amino acids. V lost 3 bases to trimming and J lost 3 bases, with 14 bases between them. Germline CDR1 reads SEHNR; CDR2 reads FQNEAQ (reference sequence). The CDR3 DNA sequence: TGTGCCAGCAGCTTTCTCGCCACGAGGGAAGAGACCCAGTACTTC. It specifies CASSFLATREETQYF.

This clone was seen just once. This chain connects TRBV24-1 to TRBJ1-2; D possibly corresponds to TRBD1 (5 bases). The V end was cut by 6 bases, the J end by 5 bases, with 12 bases between. The CDR3 spans 13 residues. Germline assignment: CDR1 KGHDR and CDR2 SFDVKD. Here the CDR3 DNA reads TGTGCCACCAGTTTAGGGGAAGAGTATGGCTACACCTTC. As protein: CATSLGEEYGYTF.

The chain joins TRBV5-6 to TRBJ1-2; D perhaps matches TRBD1 (6 bases). This CDR3 is built from 14 residues. Germline CDR1 SGHDT, CDR2 YYEEEE. V was shortened by 0 bases and J by 4 bases, with 10 bases between the two germline ends. This chain's CDR3 is CASSLDRVAYGYTF. CDR3 sequence (DNA): TGTGCCAGCAGCTTGGACAGGGTAGCCTATGGCTACACCTTC.

The gene calls are TRBV7-2 and TRBJ2-3; 12 positions agree with TRBD2. Germline V gene lookup returns CDR1 SGHTA and CDR2 FQGNSA. CDR3 size: 16 residues. J lost 6 bases, V lost 5 bases, and 9 bases had no gene match. The CDR3 here is CASSPQTSGGRDTQYF. The DNA for the CDR3 is TGTGCCAGCAGCCCGCAGACTAGCGGGGGTCGGGATACGCAGTATTTT.

V and J are TRBV7-9 and TRBJ1-2; no definite D call. CDR1 and CDR2 (germline): SEHNR, FQNEAQ (reference sequence). The CDR3 contains 17 residues. V lost 6 bases to trimming and J lost 5 bases, with 25 bases between them. DNA for the CDR3: TGTGCCAGCAGGATAGCCGGGAACTCAGACCCCCGATATGGCTACACCTTC. Residues: CASRIAGNSDPRYGYTF.

The rearrangement uses TRBV4-3 and TRBJ2-7; 7 bases fit TRBD1. The CDR3 is made up of 15 amino acids. The junction had 4 bases not matched to a gene; V was cut back by 2 bases and J by 0 bases. Germline V gives CDR1 LGHNA, CDR2 YSLEER. CDR3 in amino acids: CASSQLTGSSYEQYF. The CDR3 nucleotides read TGCGCCAGCAGCCAATTGACAGGGAGCTCCTACGAGCAGTACTTC.

This chain links TRBV3-1 (or the pseudogene TRBV3-2) with TRBJ1-1; a possible D gene is TRBD1 (5 bases). Germline V lookup: CDR1 LGHDT, CDR2 YNNKEL (reference sequence). The CDR3 loop spans 15 amino acids. The ends were cut back, 3 bases at V and 4 bases at J, with 15 bases in the middle. The CDR3 sequence is CASSHEAGGFTEAFF. Here the CDR3 DNA reads TGTGCCAGCAGCCATGAAGCGGGGGGTTTCACTGAAGCTTTCTTT.

The rearrangement links TRBV28 to TRBJ1-2, with TRBD1 identical over 8 bases. With 5 bases clipped from V and 1 base from J, the junction kept 12 bases outside the gene matches. There are 17 residues in the CDR3. The germline gives CDR1 MDHEN, CDR2 SYDVKM. The CDR3 region has the DNA TGTGCCAGCAGTCTATATAGGGGGACAGGAGATAACTATGGCTACACCTTC. This codes for CASSLYRGTGDNYGYTF.

The rearrangement links TRBV19 to TRBJ1-1; 9 nucleotides align to TRBD1. V dropped 4 bases and J dropped 3; count of bases not matched to a gene: 3. The CDR3 extends over 14 amino acids. From germline, CDR1 is LNHDA and CDR2 SQIVND (reference sequence). Written as DNA, the CDR3 is TGTGCCAGTAGTACCGGGACAGGGTACACTGAAGCTTTCTTT. Its translation: CASSTGTGYTEAFF.

The rearrangement joins TRBV11-2 to TRBJ2-7; 8 positions match TRBD2. This CDR3 comprises 18 residues. CDR1 and CDR2 (germline): SGHAT, FQNNGV. V gave up 0 bases and J gave up 7 bases; unmatched junction bases: 17. The CDR3, as DNA: TGTGCCAGCAGCTTAGAGCCCCCCCAGCGGGGGCCGTCGGGGGAGCAGTACTTC. Protein sequence: CASSLEPPQRGPSGEQYF.

The chain combines TRBV7-6 with TRBJ2-5; the match to TRBD1 covers 7 bases. Germline-derived CDR1 and CDR2 are SGHVS and FNYEAQ. V shed 3 bases, J shed 7 bases, and the junction held 11 bases outside the gene matches. The length of the CDR3 is 15 residues. CDR3 sequence: CASSLPPGQQATQYF. CDR3 nucleotide sequence: TGTGCCAGCAGCTTGCCGCCGGGACAGCAGGCGACCCAGTACTTC.

This chain links TRBV7-9 with TRBJ2-4; D is possibly TRBD1 (6 bases). The germline gives CDR1 SEHNR, CDR2 FQNEAQ (reference sequence). Trimming shortened V by 5 bases and J by 0 bases, and 14 bases separated the two germline ends. This CDR3 spans 16 amino acids. The CDR3 loop is CASSPREDRAKNIQYF. The CDR3 nucleotides read TGTGCCAGCAGCCCTAGAGAGGACAGAGCCAAAAACATTCAGTACTTC.

This clone was seen a few times. The chain carries TRBV29-1 and TRBJ1-4, with D possibly TRBD1 on 6 matching bases. V lost 6 bases and J lost 5, with 13 bases in between. Germline-derived CDR1 and CDR2 are SQVTM and ANQGSEA. The CDR3 consists of 13 residues. CDR3 nucleotides: TGCAGCGTCGATCAGGGGATGAATGAAAAACTGTTTTTT. Translating gives CSVDQGMNEKLFF. The complete variable domain, with remaining parts taken from reference TRBV29-1 and TRBJ1-4, reads SAVISQKPSRDICQRGTSLTIQCQVDSQVTMMFWYRQQPGQSLTLIATANQGSEATYESGFVIDKFPISRPNLTFSTLTVSNMSPEDSSIYLCSVDQGMNEKLFFGSGTQLSVL.

This sequence joins TRBV7-9 and TRBJ2-5, with unresolved D. The CDR3 loop spans 11 amino acids. Germline-derived CDR1 and CDR2 are SEHNR and FQNEAQ (reference sequence). V lost 5 bases and J lost 5, with 6 bases in between. The chain's CDR3 is CASSTGETQYF. In DNA form, the CDR3 reads TGTGCCAGCAGCACCGGGGAGACCCAGTACTTC. Full variable domain (outside the CDR3, taken from reference TRBV7-9 and TRBJ2-5): DTGVSQNPRHKITKRGQNVTFRCDPISEHNRLYWYRQTLGQGPEFLTYFQNEAQLEKSRLLSDRFSAERPKGSFSTLEIQRTEQGDSAMYLCASSTGETQYFGPGTRLLVL.